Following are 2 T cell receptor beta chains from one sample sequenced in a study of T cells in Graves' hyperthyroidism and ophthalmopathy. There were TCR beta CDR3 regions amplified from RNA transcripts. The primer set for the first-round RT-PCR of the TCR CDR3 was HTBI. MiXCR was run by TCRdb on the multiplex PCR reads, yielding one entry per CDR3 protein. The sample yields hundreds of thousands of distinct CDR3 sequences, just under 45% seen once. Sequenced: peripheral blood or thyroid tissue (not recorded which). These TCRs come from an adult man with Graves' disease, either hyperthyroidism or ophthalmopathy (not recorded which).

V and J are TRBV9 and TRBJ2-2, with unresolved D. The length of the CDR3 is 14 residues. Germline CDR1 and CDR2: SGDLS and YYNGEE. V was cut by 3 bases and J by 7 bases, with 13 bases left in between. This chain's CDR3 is CASSEAPDGGELFF. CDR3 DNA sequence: TGTGCCAGCAGCGAGGCCCCCGATGGCGGGGAGCTGTTTTTT.

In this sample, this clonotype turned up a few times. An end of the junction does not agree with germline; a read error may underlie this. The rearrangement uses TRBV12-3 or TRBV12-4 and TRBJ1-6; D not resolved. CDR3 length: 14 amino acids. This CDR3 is CAGSFSTVNSPLHF. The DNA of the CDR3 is TGTGCCGGCAGTTTTTCTACGGTGAATTCACCCCTCCACTTT.